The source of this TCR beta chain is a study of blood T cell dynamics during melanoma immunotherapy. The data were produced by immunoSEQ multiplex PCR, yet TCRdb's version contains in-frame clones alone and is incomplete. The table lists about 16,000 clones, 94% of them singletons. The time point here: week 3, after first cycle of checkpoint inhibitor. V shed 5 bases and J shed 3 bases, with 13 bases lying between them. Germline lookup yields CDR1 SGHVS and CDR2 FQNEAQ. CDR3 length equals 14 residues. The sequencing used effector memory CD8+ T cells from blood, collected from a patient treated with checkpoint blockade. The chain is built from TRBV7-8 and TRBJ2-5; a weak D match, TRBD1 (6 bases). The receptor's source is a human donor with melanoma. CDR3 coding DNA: TGTGCCAGCAGCGGGGACACCCGAAAAGAGACCCAGTACTTC. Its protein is CASSGDTRKETQYF.